The 31 T cell receptor beta chains reported below all come from one sample, sequenced in a study of T cells in Graves' hyperthyroidism and ophthalmopathy. TCR beta CDR3 regions were amplified from RNA. RT-PCR in the first round (using the HTBI primer set) targeted the TCR CDR3. TCRdb recomputed calls from the multiplex PCR reads with MiXCR, one row per CDR3 protein. The sample includes 730,000 or so distinct CDR3 sequences, around 20% of them seen just once. Material: blood. Source of these receptors: a woman between 45 and 60 years old with Graves' hyperthyroidism that later progressed to Graves' ophthalmopathy.

This clonotype was observed many times. This chain links TRBV6-1 with TRBJ1-5; unclear D gene. The CDR3 is 14 residues long. Germline V CDR1 and CDR2: MNHNS, SASEGT. V was clipped by 1 base and J by 4 bases, with 8 bases between them. CDR3 sequence reads: CASSEEEPNQPQHF. The CDR3 DNA is TGTGCCAGCAGTGAAGAAGAACCTAATCAGCCCCAGCATTTT.

The chain combines TRBV9 with TRBJ1-3; D uncertain. This CDR3 has 15 residues. Germline loops: CDR1 SGDLS, CDR2 YYNGEE. V was pared by 3 bases and J by 0 bases, with 10 bases between. The CDR3 loop is CASSAGEDSGNTIYF. The DNA for the CDR3 is TGTGCCAGCAGCGCGGGAGAGGACTCTGGAAACACCATATATTTT.

The V and J genes are TRBV5-6 and TRBJ2-7; TRBD1 aligns across 12 bases. This CDR3 contains 19 residues. The V segment lost 4 bases and the J segment 1 base; nucleotides outside the gene matches: 15. CDR1 is SGHDT, CDR2 YYEEEE, per germline. The CDR3 nucleotides are TGTGCCAGCAGCAGAACCGGCGCCGGGACAGGGGGCGCTTCCTACGAGCAGTACTTC. Translating it yields CASSRTGAGTGGASYEQYF.

Ten or more counts support this clonotype. The genes are TRBV11-2 and TRBJ1-2; a weak D match, TRBD1 (5 bases). There are 14 residues in the CDR3. V was pared by 4 bases and J by 2 bases, with 11 bases between. CDR1 and CDR2 (germline): SGHAT, FQNNGV. CDR3 DNA sequence: TGTGCCAGCAGCTCCCTACGGGGGAACTATGGCTACACCTTC. Its protein product is CASSSLRGNYGYTF.

The chain has TRBV7-6 and TRBJ2-3; TRBD1 aligns across 10 bases. V lost 4 bases and J lost 1; bases outside the gene matches: 8. CDR1 and CDR2 (germline): SGHVS, FNYEAQ. The CDR3 is made up of 17 amino acids. In nucleotides, the CDR3 is TGTGCCAGCAGCTGGACCGGGACAGGGGAACGCACAGATACGCAGTATTTT. It encodes CASSWTGTGERTDTQYF.

This clonotype was detected many times. The V gene is TRBV13, the J gene TRBJ2-3; no clear D gene. Trimming took off 1 base at V and 6 bases at J, with 5 bases between the two ends. Per germline, CDR1 PRHDT and CDR2 FYEKMQ (reference sequence). The CDR3 has 12 residues. CDR3 bases: TGTGCCAGCAGCTTAGTTTGGGATACGCAGTATTTT. Translating it yields CASSLVWDTQYF.

The table lists this clonotype with many counts. The V and J genes are TRBV2 and TRBJ1-2; D uncertain. Germline V gene lookup returns CDR1 SNHLY and CDR2 FYNNEI. The CDR3 sequence is 15 residues long. V gave up 2 bases and J gave up 2 bases, with 12 bases separating them. CDR3 protein: CASSESVWRNYGYTF. The CDR3 nucleotides read TGTGCCAGCAGTGAATCGGTTTGGCGGAACTATGGCTACACCTTC.

This clonotype has just a few counts. V gene TRBV2 combines with J gene TRBJ1-2, with 9 bases fitting TRBD1. This CDR3 comprises 14 residues. Germline-derived CDR1 and CDR2 are SNHLY and FYNNEI. V shed 7 bases and J 2 bases; nucleotides not matched to a gene: 5. For the CDR3, the DNA is TGTGCCAGCAATAACAGGGGGCTCAACTATGGCTACACCTTC. It is translated as CASNNRGLNYGYTF.

This clonotype was seen at least ten times. This chain connects TRBV20-1 to TRBJ2-1; 8 positions agree with TRBD2. Germline V gene sequence: CDR1 DFQATT, CDR2 SNEGSKA (reference sequence). The trim removed 1 base at V and 8 bases at J, leaving 16 bases unmatched. There are 17 residues in the CDR3. The CDR3 loop is CSARGLPGTSLSDEQFF. DNA for the CDR3: TGCAGTGCTAGAGGCCTGCCAGGGACTAGTCTTTCCGATGAGCAGTTCTTC.

This clonotype was seen at least ten times. V usage is TRBV12-3 or TRBV12-4 and J usage is TRBJ1-4; possibly TRBD1 for D (6 bases). The V end was cut by 4 bases, the J end by 7 bases, with 16 bases between. This CDR3 spans 15 amino acids. This chain's CDR3 is CASSYHRVEVEKLFF. Written as DNA, the CDR3 is TGTGCCAGCAGTTACCACAGGGTTGAAGTTGAAAAACTGTTTTTT.

This clonotype occurred many times. This rearrangement joins TRBV11-2 to TRBJ1-5; D is undetermined. Germline loops: CDR1 SGHAT, CDR2 FQNNGV. V dropped 5 bases and J dropped 2 bases, with 10 bases sitting between them. This CDR3 is 14 amino acids long. CDR3 DNA: TGTGCCAGCAGCCGCTCCTTCGGCAATCAGCCCCAGCATTTT. Its protein is CASSRSFGNQPQHF.

This clonotype was observed many times. The CDR3 sequence is CAWSVAVSNQPQHF. The CDR3 DNA is TGTGCCTGGAGTGTGGCAGTTAGCAATCAGCCCCAGCATTTT. The V call is TRBV30, the J call TRBJ1-5, with D unresolved. The CDR3 sequence is 14 residues long. Germline CDR1 is GTSNPN and CDR2 is SVGIG (reference sequence). V was clipped by 0 bases and J by 0 bases, with 6 bases between them.

The chain joins TRBV2 to TRBJ2-3; D uncertain. V was clipped by 6 bases and J by 2 bases, with 18 bases between them. CDR1 and CDR2 from the germline V gene are SNHLY and FYNNEI. The CDR3 has 16 residues. The CDR3 sequence is CASRGSLSADTDTQYF. The CDR3 DNA follows: TGTGCCAGCAGAGGGTCCCTCTCTGCAGACACAGATACGCAGTATTTT.

This clonotype was counted at least ten times. The V and J genes are TRBV6-1 and TRBJ2-1; D is unclear. V gave up 5 bases and J gave up 10 bases, with 15 bases separating them. Looked up from germline, CDR1 is MNHNS and CDR2 is SASEGT. This CDR3 is 13 amino acids long. The CDR3 loop reads CASSNSRDGEQFF. CDR3 nucleotide sequence: TGTGCCAGCAGTAATTCTAGGGATGGGGAGCAGTTCTTC.

This clonotype was counted many times. The chain carries TRBV18 and TRBJ2-4; D unclear. The germline V and J ends were trimmed by 3 bases and 6 bases, with 12 bases remaining between them. The CDR3 covers 14 residues. CDR1 and CDR2 (germline): KGHSH, LQKENI. CDR3 sequence (DNA): TGTGCCAGCTCACCCAACAACTGGGGAAACATTCAGTACTTC. Translated: CASSPNNWGNIQYF.

The rearrangement uses TRBV19 and TRBJ1-1; D perhaps matches TRBD1 (6 bases). Germline-derived CDR1 and CDR2 are LNHDA and SQIVND (reference sequence). With 0 bases removed from V and 4 bases from J, the gap between germline ends came to 12 bases. The CDR3 extends over 15 amino acids. CDR3 nucleotides: TGTGCCAGTAGTATAGATTGGGACATTGGCACTGAAGCTTTCTTT. Protein sequence: CASSIDWDIGTEAFF. The variable domain in full, completed from reference TRBV19 and TRBJ1-1, reads DGGITQSPKYLFRKEGQNVTLSCEQNLNHDAMYWYRQDPGQGLRLIYYSQIVNDFQKGDIAEGYSVSREKKESFPLTVTSAQKNPTAFYLCASSIDWDIGTEAFFGQGTRLTVV.

This clonotype has only a few counts. The V gene is TRBV30, the J gene TRBJ1-2, with TRBD1 identical over 8 bases. V shed 3 bases and J 1 base; nucleotides not matched to a gene: 1. CDR3 length equals 13 residues. Germline assignment: CDR1 GTSNPN and CDR2 SVGIG (reference sequence). The CDR3 sequence: CAWRTGVNYGYTF. The CDR3 bases are TGTGCCTGGAGGACAGGGGTTAACTATGGCTACACCTTC.

This clonotype showed up many times. This sequence joins TRBV27 and TRBJ2-3; 11 bases are a match to TRBD2. The CDR3 extends over 16 amino acids. Germline assignment: CDR1 MNHEY and CDR2 SMNVEV (reference sequence). Trimming took 5 bases from V and 2 from J; bases not matched to a gene: 6. The chain's CDR3 is CASSTRLAGNTDTQYF. CDR3 nucleotide sequence: TGTGCCAGCAGTACTAGACTAGCGGGGAACACAGATACGCAGTATTTT.

This chain joins TRBV7-9 and TRBJ1-2; D not resolved. V shed 5 bases and J shed 6 bases, with 10 bases lying between them. The CDR3 totals 12 residues. In germline, CDR1 is SEHNR, CDR2 FQNEAQ (reference sequence). The CDR3 nucleotides are TGTGCCAGCAGCACAGCCGGAGATGGCTACACCTTC. Protein sequence: CASSTAGDGYTF.

This clonotype was detected ten times or more. The CDR3 protein is CASSSGGANVLTF. CDR3 nucleotides: TGTGCCAGCAGCTCGGGCGGGGCCAACGTCCTGACTTTC. This sequence joins TRBV7-2 and TRBJ2-6; D is undetermined. V was cut by 4 bases and J by 4 bases, with 5 bases left in between. The CDR3 covers 13 residues. Germline V CDR1 and CDR2: SGHTA, FQGNSA. Together with reference TRBV7-2 and TRBJ2-6, the CDR3 gives the full variable domain: GAGVSQSPSNKVTEKGKDVELRCDPISGHTALYWYRQSLGQGLEFLIYFQGNSAPDKSGLPSDRFSAERTGGSVSTLTIQRTQQEDSAVYLCASSSGGANVLTFGAGSRLTVL.

The chain is built from TRBV20-1 and TRBJ1-4; no reliable D call. Trimming removed 3 bases from V and 4 bases from J, with 12 bases in between. Germline V gene sequence: CDR1 DFQATT, CDR2 SNEGSKA (reference sequence). The CDR3 is 14 residues long. CDR3 protein: CSASKGSLNEKLFF. The CDR3 DNA reads as TGCAGTGCTAGCAAGGGTTCACTTAATGAAAAACTGTTTTTT.

This chain uses TRBV27 with TRBJ2-2; TRBD1 is a possible D gene (6 bases). The CDR3 is 15 amino acids. V gave up 3 bases and J gave up 2 bases, with 10 bases separating them. Germline assignment: CDR1 MNHEY and CDR2 SMNVEV (reference sequence). CDR3 DNA: TGTGCCAGCAGTTTTGAGGGGGAAAACACCGGGGAGCTGTTTTTT. Its protein is CASSFEGENTGELFF.

This chain connects TRBV5-5 to TRBJ2-3; D is tentatively TRBD1 or TRBD2 (5 bases each). V was pared by 3 bases and J by 0 bases, with 11 bases between. This CDR3 is 15 amino acids long. In germline, CDR1 is SGHKS, CDR2 YYEKEE (reference sequence). The CDR3 sequence: CASSSGAYSTDTQYF. CDR3 bases: TGTGCCAGCAGCTCCGGGGCCTATAGCACAGATACGCAGTATTTT.

At least ten counts were recorded for this clonotype. This sequence joins TRBV20-1 and TRBJ1-4; D gene uncertain. CDR1 and CDR2 (germline): DFQATT, SNEGSKA (reference sequence). Trimming pared 2 bases from V and 8 bases from J, leaving 15 bases between. The CDR3 runs 14 residues. This CDR3 reads CSARSWAGEEKLFF. The CDR3 nucleotides are TGCAGTGCTAGATCGTGGGCAGGAGAGGAAAAACTGTTTTTT.

The rearrangement joins TRBV27 to TRBJ2-2, with 11 bases aligning to TRBD2. After removal of 8 bases from V and 1 base from J, the junction contained 9 bases not matched to a gene. Germline CDR1 is MNHEY and CDR2 is SMNVEV (reference sequence). The CDR3 contains 17 residues. CDR3 sequence (DNA): TGTGCCAGCCGTTCCGGGACTAGCGGACTGAACACCGGGGAGCTGTTTTTT. It is translated as CASRSGTSGLNTGELFF.

This clonotype was counted at least ten times. The chain couples TRBV30 to TRBJ1-1; D gene ambiguous. The germline V and J ends were trimmed by 1 base and 1 base, with 16 bases remaining between them. This CDR3 region has 16 residues. Germline V gene lookup returns CDR1 GTSNPN and CDR2 SVGIG (reference sequence). CDR3 protein: CAWSGTAAVGNTEAFF. The CDR3 nucleotides read TGTGCCTGGAGTGGCACTGCTGCGGTGGGGAACACTGAAGCTTTCTTT.

There are a few counts of this clonotype. The chain has TRBV27 and TRBJ1-4; D perhaps matches TRBD1 (5 bases). The V gene's germline CDR1 is MNHEY and CDR2 SMNVEV (reference sequence). The CDR3 length is 18 residues. V lost 6 bases and J lost 1, with 21 bases in between. CDR3 region: CASSLRGGTLRTNEKLFF. In nucleotides, the CDR3 is TGTGCCAGCAGCCTTCGGGGCGGGACCTTAAGAACTAATGAAAAACTGTTTTTT.

The chain combines TRBV7-2 with TRBJ1-6; no definite D call. The V gene's germline CDR1 is SGHTA and CDR2 FQGNSA. The CDR3 has 17 residues. Trimming took off 5 bases at V and 0 bases at J, with 14 bases between the two ends. CDR3 DNA: TGTGCCAGCAGCCCAACCTATACGAGCTCCTATAATTCACCCCTCCACTTT. It translates to CASSPTYTSSYNSPLHF.

V is TRBV6-5 and J is TRBJ2-5; D is perhaps TRBD2 (6 bases). From germline, CDR1 is MNHEY and CDR2 SVGAGI. The CDR3 has 17 residues. The V end lost 0 bases, the J end lost 1 base, and 15 bases lay between the germline ends. CDR3 region: CASSYSGGGHIQETQYF. The CDR3 DNA sequence: TGTGCCAGCAGTTACTCCGGGGGAGGACATATCCAAGAGACCCAGTACTTC.

About this clonotype: A read error may produce the germline difference seen at one junction end. The genes are TRBV4-1 and TRBJ2-2; weak D call: TRBD2 (6 bases). The germline gives CDR1 MGHRA, CDR2 YSYEKL. This CDR3 is 14 amino acids long. The CDR3 loop reads CASSPGLYTEELFF. As DNA, the CDR3 is TGCGCCAGCAGCCCGGGACTGTACACCGAGGAGCTGTTTTTT.

This clonotype was detected many times. V is TRBV18 and J is TRBJ1-5; TRBD1 agrees at 8 bases. The germline V gene has CDR1 KGHSH and CDR2 LQKENI. The CDR3 has 15 residues. Trimming at V came to 2 bases and at J to 9 bases, leaving 9 bases not matched to a gene. CDR3 region: CASSPDGQGRGPQHF. DNA for the CDR3: TGTGCCAGCTCACCAGACGGACAGGGCCGCGGGCCCCAGCATTTT.